This TCR beta chain was identified during a study of OX40 agonist ivuxolimab in advanced cancers. Study information: All patients had ivuxolimab intravenously every 2 weeks at 0.01 to 10 mg/kg.

The CDR3 runs 16 residues. Germline V lookup: CDR1 KGHSH, CDR2 LQKENI. V dropped 5 bases and J dropped 2; count of bases not matched to a gene: 12. Points on this clone: Its target is not known.

Clones were read by immunoSEQ multiplex PCR, and TCRdb kept only the in-frame ones, dropping some. Here the sample spans about 82,000 clones, 90% to 95% being singletons. General study results and limits: With doses of 0.1-3.0 mg/kg, partial responders showed among the lowest clonal expansion. Expanded peripheral T-cell antigen specificity went undetermined. Clonal expansion from baseline to week 6 occurred in both CD4+ and CD8+ T cells.

The chain uses TRBV18 and TRBJ2-7, with 7 bases identical to TRBD2. Sequencing was performed on CD4+ or CD8+ T cells sorted from blood, taken in a trial of the OX40 agonist ivuxolimab. This TCR derives from an adult with an advanced solid tumor such as melanoma, head and neck, liver or kidney cancer. The DNA for the CDR3 is TGTGCCAGCTCAGGAGGGAGGCAGCGGGGACCCTACGAGCAGTACTTC. Translation: CASSGGRQRGPYEQYF.